The entry below describes one T cell receptor beta chain. V lost 5 bases and J 1 base, leaving 5 bases between the germline ends. Germline CDR1 reads LNHDA; CDR2 reads SQIVND (reference sequence). This CDR3 is built from 12 residues. Using immunoSEQ multiplex PCR, the repertoire was profiled, and TCRdb retains in-frame clones only, with some absent. Found here are approximately 110,000 clones, 90% to 95% of them singletons; the top ten hold under 2.5%. The sample is drawn from a study of T cell responses to AZD1222 COVID-19 vaccine. This chain links TRBV19 with TRBJ1-1, with D unclear. This specimen consisted of peripheral blood, obtained on day 0 of AZD1222 vaccination. The source of this sequence is an adult in good health. CDR3 DNA: TGTGCCAGTAGTCGGGGGAACACTGAAGCTTTCTTT. This sequence encodes CASSRGNTEAFF.